The clone carrying this T cell receptor (beta chain) has ten or more counts. This entry comes from a study of human T cells and chemical hapten exposure. Trimming removed 5 bases from V and 10 bases from J, with 16 bases in between. The CDR3 totals 13 residues. Someone pulled total RNA out of unfractionated whole blood. In the original workflow: TCRs per sample had a median of roughly 96,000 and ranged from about 20,000 to 750,000. TCRdb re-analysed the 5' RACE reads in MiXCR, keeping a single row per CDR3 protein. These V and J calls are TCRdb output, not the study's own analysis. Of about 81,000 distinct CDR3 sequences in the sample, less than 9.5% were seen once.

This chain connects TRBV12-3 or TRBV12-4 to TRBJ2-3, with no clear D. This receptor was obtained from a male donor in good health. In DNA, the CDR3 is TGTGCCAGCAGTGCCGGACCCCGGGTAGCGCAGTATTTT. Its translation is CASSAGPRVAQYF.